The present entry profiles one T cell receptor (beta chain) with its context. Its antigen is undetermined. V dropped 0 bases and J dropped 5 bases, with 11 bases sitting between them. The CDR3 totals 14 residues. Germline assignment: CDR1 SGDLS and CDR2 YYNGEE. These data are taken from a study of OX40 agonist ivuxolimab in advanced cancers. Study-level points and caveats: Dosing at 0.1 to 3.0 mg/kg was accompanied by clonal expansion of CD4+ and CD8+ blood T cells by week 6.

Repertoires were generated with immunoSEQ multiplex PCR, while TCRdb's copy carries only in-frame clones and drops some. The repertoire holds tens of thousands of clones, with roughly 78% as singletons. The chain joins TRBV9 to TRBJ1-1; possible D gene TRBD1, 5 bases. The sample consisted of CD4+ or CD8+ T cells sorted from blood, taken in a trial of the OX40 agonist ivuxolimab. The clonotype originates from an adult with an advanced solid tumor such as melanoma, head and neck, liver or kidney cancer. The CDR3 bases are TGTGCCAGCAGCGTAGCGGCAGAGGGGACTGAAGCTTTCTTT. This gives the protein CASSVAAEGTEAFF.